The 12 T cell receptor beta chains below were found in one sample sequenced in a study of cytomegalovirus exposure and HLA in healthy donors. 13 Jbeta primers and 60 Vbeta primers were used for the PCR. The assay was immunoSEQ multiplex PCR, and TCRdb's table has in-frame clones only and misses some. The sample has roughly 120,000 clones, about 80% seen once. The sequencing input was PBMCs. These receptor sequences come from a woman under 40 in good health and CMV-seropositive.

The J gene is TRBJ1-5, the V gene TRBV6-9; 9 bases match TRBD1. Germline CDR1 reads MNHGY; CDR2 reads SVAAGI. The CDR3 totals 17 residues. V gave up 3 bases and J gave up 3 bases; unmatched junction bases: 9. CDR3 protein: CASSYPDRGTFNQPQHF. The DNA for the CDR3 is TGTGCCAGCAGTTACCCCGACAGGGGGACTTTCAATCAGCCCCAGCATTTT.

The chain employs TRBV2 and TRBJ2-2; possibly TRBD2 for D (5 bases). There are 14 residues in the CDR3. CDR1 and CDR2 (germline): SNHLY, FYNNEI. Trimming pared 7 bases from V and 0 bases from J, leaving 9 bases between. In nucleotides, the CDR3 is TGTGCCAGCAACGGGGTCGCGAACACCGGGGAGCTGTTTTTT. It translates to CASNGVANTGELFF.

V gene TRBV30 combines with J gene TRBJ1-5; 9 bases match TRBD1. CDR1 is GTSNPN, CDR2 SVGIG, per germline (reference sequence). The CDR3 has 13 residues. With 3 bases clipped from V and 4 bases from J, the junction kept 1 base outside the gene matches. CDR3 in amino acids: CAWRGQGNQPQHF. In DNA, the CDR3 is TGTGCCTGGAGAGGACAGGGGAATCAGCCCCAGCATTTT. Drawing the rest from reference TRBV30 and TRBJ1-5, the complete variable domain is SQTIHQWPATLVQPVGSPLSLECTVEGTSNPNLYWYRQAAGRGLQLLFYSVGIGQISSEVPQNLSASRPQDRQFILSSKKLLLSDSGFYLCAWRGQGNQPQHFGDGTRLSIL.

This clone was counted a single time. The chain employs TRBV19 and TRBJ2-1, with a weak D call TRBD2 (5 bases). Germline V gene lookup returns CDR1 LNHDA and CDR2 SQIVND (reference sequence). The CDR3 sequence is 13 residues long. Trimming removed 6 bases at V and 5 bases at J, with 11 bases between. CDR3 sequence: CASRGSWDNEQFF. The CDR3 nucleotides are TGTGCCAGTAGGGGGAGCTGGGACAATGAGCAGTTCTTC.

As regards this clone: This CDR3 is missing its conserved last phenylalanine or tryptophan, likely due to a read error. This chain uses TRBV5-1 with TRBJ2-7; TRBD2 matches 11 bases. Germline CDR1 reads SGHRS; CDR2 reads YFSETQ. V gave up 0 bases and J gave up 6 bases; unmatched junction bases: 8. The CDR3 length is 16 residues. The CDR3 region has the DNA TGCGCCAGCAGCTTGGGGATAGCGGGAGGGCCCTCCGAGCAGTACCTC. It encodes CASSLGIAGGPSEQYL.

The chain combines TRBV9 with TRBJ1-2; 10 bases fit TRBD1. V lost 3 bases and J lost 6; bases outside the gene matches: 5. The CDR3 has 14 residues. Germline-derived CDR1 and CDR2 are SGDLS and YYNGEE. CDR3 in amino acids: CASSETGTGDGYTF. The DNA for the CDR3 is TGTGCCAGCAGCGAAACCGGGACAGGGGATGGCTACACCTTC. The variable domain in full, completed from reference TRBV9 and TRBJ1-2, reads DSGVTQTPKHLITATGQRVTLRCSPRSGDLSVYWYQQSLDQGLQFLIQYYNGEERAKGNILERFSAQQFPDLHSELNLSSLELGDSALYFCASSETGTGDGYTFGSGTRLTVV.

This chain links TRBV25-1 with TRBJ1-1, with a weak D call TRBD1 (5 bases). Trimming took off 8 bases at V and 5 bases at J, with 18 bases between the two ends. Germline CDR1 reads MGHDK; CDR2 reads SYGVNS. The CDR3 extends over 14 amino acids. The CDR3 nucleotides read TGTGCCAGCGGCACAATGGGCAGGGAAACTGAAGCTTTCTTT. This encodes CASGTMGRETEAFF.

The genes are TRBV6-4 and TRBJ1-4; maybe TRBD1 (6 bases). Germline CDR1 MRHNA, CDR2 SNTAGT. The V and J ends lost 8 bases and 11 bases respectively, with 15 bases between them. The CDR3 extends over 12 amino acids. CDR3 residues: CASEPRGEKLFF. The CDR3 bases are TGTGCCAGCGAACCCAGGGGAGAGAAACTGTTTTTT.

A single count supports this clone. The J gene is TRBJ2-2, the V gene TRBV7-3; 12 bases fit TRBD2. The CDR3 loop spans 18 amino acids. Germline CDR1 and CDR2: SGHTA and FQGTGA. V was pared by 0 bases and J by 7 bases, with 9 bases of the junction left unmatched. The CDR3 sequence is CASSLTATSGSNDGELFF. CDR3 DNA: TGTGCCAGCAGCTTAACGGCGACTAGCGGGAGCAATGACGGGGAGCTGTTTTTT.

The chain is built from TRBV10-3 and TRBJ2-2; 7 nucleotides match TRBD2. The V segment lost 10 bases and the J segment 6 bases; nucleotides outside the gene matches: 14. Germline CDR1 and CDR2: ENHRY and SYGVKD. This CDR3 has 15 amino acids. CDR3 nucleotides: TGTGCCAGTTACCCGGGGGAGGGCCGCGCCGGGGAGCTGTTTTTT. Translated, it gives CASYPGEGRAGELFF.

The chain couples TRBV18 to TRBJ2-3; tentative D call: TRBD2 (5 bases). The CDR3 covers 15 residues. The germline V and J ends were trimmed by 3 bases and 5 bases, with 15 bases remaining between them. Germline assignment: CDR1 KGHSH and CDR2 LQKENI. The CDR3 here is CASSPAGPPEDTQYF. CDR3 sequence (DNA): TGTGCCAGCTCACCGGCGGGCCCCCCGGAAGATACGCAGTATTTT.

V gene TRBV6-5 combines with J gene TRBJ2-3; 9 nucleotides match TRBD2. In germline, CDR1 is MNHEY, CDR2 SVGAGI. This CDR3 spans 15 amino acids. Trimming removed 2 bases from V and 2 bases from J; junction bases left unmatched: 2. The CDR3 reads CASSYRLADTDTQYF. The CDR3 DNA is TGTGCCAGCAGTTACCGACTAGCGGACACAGATACGCAGTATTTT.